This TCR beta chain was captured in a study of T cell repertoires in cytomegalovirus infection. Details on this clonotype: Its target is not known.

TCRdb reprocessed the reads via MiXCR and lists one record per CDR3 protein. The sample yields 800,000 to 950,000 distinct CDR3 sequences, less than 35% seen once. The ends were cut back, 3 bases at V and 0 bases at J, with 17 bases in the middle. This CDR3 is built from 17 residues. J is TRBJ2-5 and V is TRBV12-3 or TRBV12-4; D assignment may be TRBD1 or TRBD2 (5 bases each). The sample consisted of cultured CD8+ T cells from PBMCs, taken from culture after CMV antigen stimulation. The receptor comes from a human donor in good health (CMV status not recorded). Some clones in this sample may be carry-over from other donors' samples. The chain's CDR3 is CASSLSGPTAYQETQYF. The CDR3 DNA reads TGTGCCAGCAGTTTGTCGGGGCCGACAGCGTACCAAGAGACCCAGTACTTC.